Below are 27 T cell receptor beta chains sequenced from a single sample in a study of blood T cell repertoires in COVID-19 (dated by TCRdb to 2018 to 2021). Libraries were prepared through the immunoSEQ multiplex PCR assay. In its TCRdb copy, this immuneACCESS table keeps in-frame sequences only and misses some clones. Where compared with another copy, unresolved V genes explain less than half of these, and the others have no known cause. The sample contains 200,000 to 250,000 clones, roughly 80% of them found a single time. The ten largest clones take up 3.4% of the sample. Sequenced: peripheral blood. The receptors stem from a woman aged 18-35 years with acute or convalescent COVID-19.

The gene calls are TRBV20-1 and TRBJ1-2; possibly TRBD1 for D (6 bases). Trimming cost V 3 bases and J 4 bases, with 21 bases left between them. The CDR3 has 16 amino acids. CDR1 is DFQATT and CDR2 is SNEGSKA in the germline V gene (reference sequence). The CDR3 region has the DNA TGCAGTGCTAGTATATCTGATAGGGGGAGAGGCTATGGCTACACCTTC. Translation: CSASISDRGRGYGYTF.

This chain uses TRBV10-1 with TRBJ2-4; no definite D call. Trimming cost V 1 base and J 6 bases, with 10 bases left between them. The CDR3 has 14 residues. Germline assignment: CDR1 WNHNN and CDR2 SYGVQD (reference sequence). CDR3 bases: TGCGCCAGCAGTGAGTTAAAGAGAGGAAACATTCAGTACTTC. Protein: CASSELKRGNIQYF.

The chain carries TRBV9 and TRBJ2-7; 12 bases are shared with TRBD2. The CDR3 extends over 17 amino acids. Germline-derived CDR1 and CDR2 are SGDLS and YYNGEE. Trimming took 4 bases from V and 5 from J; bases not matched to a gene: 13. In nucleotides, the CDR3 is TGTGCCAGCAGCCCAGGGGGACTAGCGGGCTTGGGGAACGAGCAGTACTTC. Residues: CASSPGGLAGLGNEQYF.

The CDR3 loop reads CASPGVRSYEQYF. CDR3 sequence (DNA): TGCGCCAGCCCCGGAGTCCGCTCCTACGAGCAGTACTTC. The rearrangement uses TRBV10-1 and TRBJ2-7; no clear D. V was shortened by 8 bases and J by 0 bases, with 11 bases between the two germline ends. The CDR3 covers 13 residues. Germline V gives CDR1 WNHNN, CDR2 SYGVQD (reference sequence).

This rearrangement joins TRBV4-3 to TRBJ1-5, with a possible D match to TRBD1 (5 bases). The CDR3 sequence is 17 residues long. The V gene's germline CDR1 is LGHNA and CDR2 YSLEER. V was pared by 0 bases and J by 2 bases, with 14 bases between. The CDR3 is CASSQDPKTGRNQPQHF. The CDR3 DNA reads TGCGCCAGCAGCCAAGACCCGAAAACAGGTCGCAATCAGCCCCAGCATTTT.

Comments on this clone: Other DNA sequences within the sample encode an identical CDR3. The chain employs TRBV7-2 and TRBJ1-2; tentatively, D is TRBD1 (5 bases). V was clipped by 2 bases and J by 4 bases, with 11 bases between them. Germline V gene lookup returns CDR1 SGHTA and CDR2 FQGNSA. This CDR3 is built from 14 residues. The CDR3 loop reads CASSLSPGPYGYTF. The CDR3 DNA follows: TGTGCCAGCAGCTTATCCCCAGGGCCCTATGGCTACACCTTC.

V gene TRBV4-3 combines with J gene TRBJ2-1, with TRBD2 matching 7 bases. The CDR3 extends over 18 amino acids. Per germline, CDR1 LGHNA and CDR2 YSLEER. Unmatched junction bases numbered 16, after V lost 2 bases and J lost 6 bases. CDR3 residues: CASSQYLLASSEPNEQFF. The CDR3, as DNA: TGCGCCAGCAGCCAATACCTACTAGCGTCTTCCGAGCCCAATGAGCAGTTCTTC.

The CDR3: CASSPGGYEQYF. The CDR3 DNA sequence: TGTGCCAGCAGCCCGGGGGGGTACGAGCAGTACTTC. This chain joins TRBV7-8 and TRBJ2-7; 8 bases are shared with TRBD2. Germline V gene data show CDR1 as SGHVS and CDR2 as FQNEAQ. The CDR3 consists of 12 residues. Germline trimming cut 5 bases from V and 4 bases from J; bases unmatched to any gene: 1.

The CDR3 region has the DNA TGTGCCAGCAGCAATTCCAGGGAGGAAGGGTCTAGCGGGGAAGAGACCCAGTACTTC. Translation: CASSNSREEGSSGEETQYF. The chain uses TRBV21-1 and TRBJ2-5; whether TRBD2, the table's D call, matches the DNA was not checked. TRBV21-1 is deemed a pseudogene. The CDR3 is 19 residues long.

The rearrangement uses TRBV30 and TRBJ1-3; TRBD1 might be the D (5 bases). Germline V gene data show CDR1 as GTSNPN and CDR2 as SVGIG (reference sequence). The CDR3 has 15 amino acids. The ends were cut back, 3 bases at V and 0 bases at J, with 12 bases in the middle. CDR3 sequence reads: CAWSGGVDSGNTIYF. The CDR3 DNA is TGTGCCTGGAGCGGGGGGGTGGACTCTGGAAACACCATATATTTT.

This clone has more than one count but fewer than ten. The V call is TRBV29-1, the J call TRBJ2-1; the match to TRBD2 covers 8 bases. This CDR3 region has 14 residues. CDR1 and CDR2 from the germline V gene are SQVTM and ANQGSEA. The V and J ends lost 5 bases and 8 bases, in that order; junction bases with no gene match: 11. CDR3 loop: CSVRKREFTDEQFF. CDR3 nucleotides: TGCAGCGTTAGAAAGCGGGAGTTTACAGATGAGCAGTTCTTC.

The V and J genes are TRBV30 and TRBJ1-6; the D gene is possibly TRBD1 (5 bases). The CDR3 spans 13 residues. V was shortened by 2 bases and J by 6 bases, with 8 bases between the two germline ends. Germline CDR1 GTSNPN, CDR2 SVGIG (reference sequence). The CDR3 DNA is TGTGCCTGGAGTCTCCAGGGTAATTCACCCCTCCACTTT. This gives the protein CAWSLQGNSPLHF.

The rearrangement uses TRBV6-2 or TRBV6-3 and TRBJ1-5; D is undetermined. The V end was cut by 2 bases, the J end by 2 bases, with 13 bases between. The germline V gene encodes CDR1 MNHEY and CDR2 SVGEGT. This CDR3 comprises 16 residues. The CDR3, as DNA: TGTGCCAGCAGTTACAAGGGCGGGGAGGGCAATCAGCCCCAGCATTTT. Encoded protein: CASSYKGGEGNQPQHF.

The chain has TRBV6-5 and TRBJ2-3, with a weak D call TRBD1 (6 bases). Per germline, CDR1 MNHEY and CDR2 SVGAGI. Trimming removed 6 bases from V and 5 bases from J, with 15 bases in between. CDR3 length: 14 residues. Here the CDR3 DNA reads TGTGCCAGCAGACAATTGACAGGTCGAGATACGCAGTATTTT. The encoded protein is CASRQLTGRDTQYF.

The CDR3 loop is CASSVGQGARETQYF. In DNA form, the CDR3 reads TGTGCCAGCAGCGTGGGGCAGGGGGCTCGAGAGACCCAGTACTTC. The chain recombines TRBV9 with TRBJ2-5; 8 bases match TRBD1. With V trimmed by 2 bases and J by 4 bases, 7 bases remained unmatched. The CDR3 sequence is 15 residues long. Germline CDR1 and CDR2: SGDLS and YYNGEE. Filled out from reference TRBV9 and TRBJ2-5, the complete variable domain reads DSGVTQTPKHLITATGQRVTLRCSPRSGDLSVYWYQQSLDQGLQFLIQYYNGEERAKGNILERFSAQQFPDLHSELNLSSLELGDSALYFCASSVGQGARETQYFGPGTRLLVL.

This clone was seen a handful of times. V is TRBV19 and J is TRBJ1-5; a weak D match, TRBD1 (6 bases). Trimming took off 8 bases at V and 0 bases at J, with 11 bases between the two ends. The length of the CDR3 is 14 residues. Germline CDR1 is LNHDA and CDR2 is SQIVND (reference sequence). The CDR3 DNA follows: TGTGCCAGTCGAATACAGGGTAGCAATCAGCCCCAGCATTTT. It specifies CASRIQGSNQPQHF.

The chain couples TRBV12-3 or TRBV12-4 to TRBJ1-1; D not resolved. Deletions cut 5 bases from V and 0 bases from J, with 7 bases between. The CDR3 loop spans 13 amino acids. This CDR3 reads CASSGQLNTEAFF. The CDR3 bases are TGTGCCAGCAGTGGGCAGTTGAACACTGAAGCTTTCTTT.

This chain connects TRBV5-1 to TRBJ1-1, with D possibly TRBD1 on 6 matching bases. Trimming stripped 3 bases from V and 1 base from J, with 13 bases between. CDR1 is SGHRS and CDR2 is YFSETQ in the germline V gene. CDR3 length: 15 residues. CDR3 sequence: CASSYPDRTNTEAFF. CDR3 bases: TGCGCCAGCAGCTACCCGGACAGAACGAACACTGAAGCTTTCTTT. Based on the CDR3 plus reference TRBV5-1 and TRBJ1-1, the full variable domain is KAGVTQTPRYLIKTRGQQVTLSCSPISGHRSVSWYQQTPGQGLQFLFEYFSETQRNKGNFPGRFSGRQFSNSRSEMNVSTLELGDSALYLCASSYPDRTNTEAFFGQGTRLTVV.

The V and J genes are TRBV9 and TRBJ1-2; 7 bases match TRBD1. Germline V gene data show CDR1 as SGDLS and CDR2 as YYNGEE. The trim removed 3 bases at V and 8 bases at J, leaving 10 bases unmatched. This CDR3 is 14 amino acids long. The CDR3 DNA is TGTGCCAGCAGCGCTTGGGACAGCGCTTGGGGCTACACCTTC. Its translation: CASSAWDSAWGYTF.

The chain combines TRBV6-6 with TRBJ1-1; 8 nucleotides agree with TRBD1. V lost 11 bases, J lost 4 bases, and 15 bases stayed unmatched. From germline, CDR1 is MNHNY and CDR2 SVGAGI (reference sequence). This CDR3 comprises 15 residues. CDR3 in amino acids: CAYAVDRGHGTEAFF. CDR3 DNA sequence: TGTGCCTACGCCGTAGACAGGGGCCACGGCACTGAAGCTTTCTTT.

The CDR3 region is CASRAHSGSSYEQYF. CDR3 sequence (DNA): TGTGCCAGCAGGGCTCATAGCGGGAGTTCCTACGAGCAGTACTTC. The chain combines TRBV6-5 with TRBJ2-7, with 9 bases fitting TRBD2. V was pared by 6 bases and J by 1 base, with 7 bases of the junction left unmatched. The CDR3 is made up of 15 amino acids. From germline, CDR1 is MNHEY and CDR2 SVGAGI.

This clone was recorded a few times. The chain recombines TRBV11-2 with TRBJ1-6; D unresolved. Trimming pared 0 bases from V and 5 bases from J, leaving 11 bases between. Per the germline V gene, CDR1 is SGHAT and CDR2 is FQNNGV. The CDR3 covers 16 residues. CDR3 protein: CASSLDGRLDNSPLHF. For the CDR3, the DNA is TGTGCCAGCAGCTTAGATGGCAGGCTGGATAATTCACCCCTCCACTTT.

The chain carries TRBV7-2 and TRBJ2-7; 8 bases align to TRBD1. The germline gives CDR1 SGHTA, CDR2 FQGNSA. V lost 5 bases to trimming and J lost 3 bases; unmatched junction nucleotides: 6. The CDR3 spans 14 residues. The CDR3 spells CASSAGTGGYEQYF. The CDR3, as DNA: TGTGCCAGCAGCGCCGGGACAGGCGGCTACGAGCAGTACTTC.

V usage is TRBV28 and J usage is TRBJ2-2; 7 bases map to TRBD1. The CDR3 spans 17 residues. Trimming cost V 3 bases and J 6 bases; bases outside gene matches: 13. Germline V CDR1 and CDR2: MDHEN, SYDVKM. In nucleotides, the CDR3 is TGTGCCAGCAGTTTGATAGGACAGGAATTACAGGCCGGGGAGCTGTTTTTT. This translates into CASSLIGQELQAGELFF. Full variable domain (outside the CDR3, taken from reference TRBV28 and TRBJ2-2): DVKVTQSSRYLVKRTGEKVFLECVQDMDHENMFWYRQDPGLGLRLIYFSYDVKMKEKGDIPEGYSVSREKKERFSLILESASTNQTSMYLCASSLIGQELQAGELFFGEGSRLTVL.

The chain employs TRBV30 and TRBJ1-6; no definite D call. There are 17 residues in the CDR3. Germline CDR1 and CDR2: GTSNPN and SVGIG (reference sequence). V dropped 0 bases and J dropped 0 bases, with 12 bases sitting between them. The CDR3 loop is CAWSVLQGSSYNSPLHF. The CDR3 nucleotides read TGTGCCTGGAGTGTCTTACAAGGGAGCTCCTATAATTCACCCCTCCACTTT.

The genes are TRBV5-1 and TRBJ1-3, with unresolved D. The CDR3 consists of 13 residues. With 6 bases removed from V and 4 bases from J, the gap between germline ends came to 11 bases. Germline V gene data show CDR1 as SGHRS and CDR2 as YFSETQ. CDR3 DNA: TGCGCCAGCAAAACCGTGGGCGGAAACACCATATATTTT. Translating gives CASKTVGGNTIYF.

The rearrangement links TRBV19 to TRBJ2-7; the match to TRBD1 covers 9 bases. Germline V lookup: CDR1 LNHDA, CDR2 SQIVND (reference sequence). V lost 2 bases, J lost 3 bases, and 11 bases stayed unmatched. The CDR3 is made up of 17 amino acids. The CDR3 loop is CASSIRGPGQGVYEQYF. The DNA of the CDR3 is TGTGCCAGTAGTATAAGAGGTCCGGGACAGGGAGTCTACGAGCAGTACTTC. The variable domain in full, completed from reference TRBV19 and TRBJ2-7, reads DGGITQSPKYLFRKEGQNVTLSCEQNLNHDAMYWYRQDPGQGLRLIYYSQIVNDFQKGDIAEGYSVSREKKESFPLTVTSAQKNPTAFYLCASSIRGPGQGVYEQYFGPGTRLTVT.